The clone carrying this T cell receptor beta chain was detected a few times. The antigen remains undetermined. The record originates from a study of Graves' ophthalmopathy and Graves' hyperthyroidism. Study summary: Upon initial diagnosis and before any treatment, peripheral blood was collected.

The study, taken as a whole, reports: A majority of expanded thyroid clonotypes exceeding 0.001 frequency were likewise present in blood. With over 85% sensitivity and over 65% specificity, a 13-signature model separated ophthalmopathy from stable hyperthyroidism.

Other autoimmune diseases, uncontrolled infections, pregnancy or lactation excluded patients from enrollment. The germline CDR1 and CDR2 sequences are MNHEY and SVGAGI. This CDR3 spans 14 amino acids. V was clipped by 4 bases and J by 3 bases, with 9 bases between them. RNA transcripts provided the template for amplifying TCR beta CDR3 regions. An initial RT-PCR round employing HTBI primers preceded a second-round multiplex PCR. TCRdb independently ran MiXCR on the multiplex PCR reads; one entry per CDR3 protein. Of under 350,000 distinct CDR3 sequences listed, roughly 15% are singletons. Input material: peripheral blood. This clonotype was sampled from an adult man with Graves' ophthalmopathy. The rearrangement uses TRBV6-5 and TRBJ2-2; D is undetermined. This CDR3 is CASSSGPYTGELFF. The CDR3 nucleotides are TGTGCCAGCAGTTCCGGGCCGTACACCGGGGAGCTGTTTTTT.